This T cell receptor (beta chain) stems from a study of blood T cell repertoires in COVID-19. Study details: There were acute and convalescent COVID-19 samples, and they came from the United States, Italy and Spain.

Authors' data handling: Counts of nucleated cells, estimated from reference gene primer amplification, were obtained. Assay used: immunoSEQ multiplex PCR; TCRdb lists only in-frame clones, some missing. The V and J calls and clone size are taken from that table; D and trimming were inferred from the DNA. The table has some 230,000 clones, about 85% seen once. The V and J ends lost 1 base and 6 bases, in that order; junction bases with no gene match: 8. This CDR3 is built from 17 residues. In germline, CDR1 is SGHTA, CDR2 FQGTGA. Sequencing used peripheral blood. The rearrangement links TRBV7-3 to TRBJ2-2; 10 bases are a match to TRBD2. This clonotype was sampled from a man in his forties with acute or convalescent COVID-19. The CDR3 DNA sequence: TGTGCCAGCAGCTTAATGGGTAGCGGGGGGCCCGCCGGGGAGCTGTTTTTT. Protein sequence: CASSLMGSGGPAGELFF.